This record concerns one T cell receptor beta chain sequence. This clonotype came up once. There is no known antigen for this receptor. Base-call qualities are not available, and no considerably larger clone is one nucleotide away. One read alone makes for weak evidence. The sample is drawn from a study of CD8 T cells in ankylosing spondylitis (dated by TCRdb to about 2017). At the level of the whole study: T cell receptor beta repertoires were profiled in healthy donors and ankylosing spondylitis patients so that disease-linked TCR variants could be found. The full study cohort was made up of 25 ankylosing spondylitis patients and roughly 100 healthy donors. Samples of peripheral blood were taken, and for ankylosing spondylitis patients, synovial fluid was collected as well.

The study at large found these results: The disease-linked clones had a CD8+ phenotype and were found at relatively low frequencies in peripheral blood. The disease-linked clones were reported as significantly enriched in matched synovial fluid samples from ankylosing spondylitis patients. Some motif variants had previously been reported in the synovial fluid and blood of reactive arthritis patients, which suggests shared mechanisms of disease initiation. Blood from ankylosing spondylitis patients appeared to be characterized by a TCR beta motif composed of about eight highly homologous amino acid variants.

The germline V gene encodes CDR1 ENHRY and CDR2 SYGVKD. From V the trimming removes 6 bases and from J it removes 5 bases, while the gene matches leave 7 bases of the junction unaccounted for. The CDR3 sequence holds 14 residues, the cysteine and phenylalanine included. Only the CDR3 part of the read is kept: 42 bases, read in frame from the first base. Sequenced using an Illumina HiSeq 2500. TCR beta libraries were prepared by quantitative 5'-RACE with molecular barcodes. The paper's data handling went like this. Disease-linked TCR variants were identified with a new computational method built on a probabilistic model of VDJ rearrangement. TCRdb took the public reads, trimmed them with fastp at Q25, ran MiXCR for clone calling and kept in-frame beta chains. Every CDR3 protein is listed once, alongside the most common genes and DNA of its rows. The V and J calls were determined by TCRdb, not by the authors. The sample table shows a few hundred thousand distinct CDR3 sequences, and 9.5% to 15% are seen once. The top ten constitute nearly 7% of the sample.

Recombination connected TRBV10-3 to TRBJ2-5; 9 of the junction bases match TRBD2. Sequenced input: blood, either unsorted or a sorted T cell fraction (not recorded which). The TCR comes from a male donor with ankylosing spondylitis. In nucleotide form, the sequence is TGTGCCATCAGCAATCCTAGCGGGATGGAGACCCAGTACTTC. This sequence encodes CAISNPSGMETQYF.